The 5 T cell receptor beta chains listed next were all sequenced from one sample in a study of beta chain features in type 1 diabetes. The study, taken as a whole, reports: There was a moderate but significant shortening of TCRB CDR3s in all four CD4+ subsets of Type 1 diabetes patients.

Reverse transcription of all isolated RNA meant that expressed TCRB transcripts were sequenced. TCRdb keeps only in-frame clones here, not all; method: immunoSEQ multiplex PCR. The table lists a few hundred thousand clones, around 13% of them singletons. No antigen has been assigned to these receptors. The source material was naive CD4+ T cells from blood. The receptors stem from a man aged 25-40 years with type 1 diabetes.

This sequence joins TRBV5-6 and TRBJ2-4; TRBD1 agrees at 8 bases. V was clipped by 0 bases and J by 6 bases; unmatched bases: 5. CDR1 and CDR2 from the germline V gene are SGHDT and YYEEEE. CDR3 length: 15 amino acids. The CDR3 sequence is CASSLAAGQGNIQYF. Here the CDR3 DNA reads TGTGCCAGCAGCTTGGCCGCTGGACAGGGAAACATTCAGTACTTC.

This clone was seen only a few times. The V gene is TRBV4-1, the J gene TRBJ1-5; D possibly corresponds to TRBD1 (6 bases). CDR1 MGHRA and CDR2 YSYEKL come from the germline V gene. V was clipped by 1 base and J by 2 bases, with 12 bases between them. There are 16 residues in the CDR3. The CDR3 region is CASSQGGGHRNQPQHF. The CDR3 coding sequence is TGCGCCAGCAGCCAAGGGGGGGGCCACCGCAATCAGCCCCAGCATTTT.

V is TRBV7-9 and J is TRBJ2-3; perhaps TRBD1 as D (5 bases). The CDR3 is made up of 15 amino acids. V lost 2 bases and J 2 bases, leaving 11 bases between the germline ends. Germline CDR1 and CDR2: SEHNR and FQNEAQ (reference sequence). The CDR3: CASSLHTGNTDTQYF. The CDR3 coding sequence is TGTGCCAGCAGCTTACATACAGGAAACACAGATACGCAGTATTTT.

The chain employs TRBV7-2 and TRBJ2-1; 10 nucleotides agree with TRBD2. The CDR3 is 17 amino acids. Germline V gene sequence: CDR1 SGHTA, CDR2 FQGNSA. J lost 0 bases, V lost 3 bases, and 5 bases had no gene match. The CDR3 region is CASSLAGLAASYNEQFF. CDR3 nucleotide sequence: TGTGCCAGCAGCTTGGCAGGACTAGCGGCCTCCTACAATGAGCAGTTCTTC.

This chain uses TRBV7-6 with TRBJ2-1; no firm D call. The CDR3 is 15 residues long. V lost 0 bases and J lost 1, with 7 bases in between. Germline V gives CDR1 SGHVS, CDR2 FNYEAQ. The CDR3 protein is CASSLAAPSYNEQFF. Written as DNA, the CDR3 is TGTGCCAGCAGCTTAGCGGCCCCATCCTACAATGAGCAGTTCTTC.